The sequence of this T cell receptor beta chain was determined in a study of cytomegalovirus exposure and HLA in healthy donors. On this clone itself: What it binds is unknown.

The PCR used 60 Vbeta and 13 Jbeta primers. Method: immunoSEQ multiplex PCR; TCRdb's copy keeps in-frame clones and lacks some. The sample lists about 160,000 clones; roughly 82% were seen once. General study points: Cytomegalovirus-associated TCR beta chains were listed, numbering more than 150. The presence/absence work took it that sequencing depth was about the same across donors. Productive status was seen about 90% or about 30% of the time for most TCR beta V segments in an earlier analysis.

J was trimmed by 0 bases and V by 3 bases; bases with no gene match: 12. The CDR3 spans 18 residues. Germline V CDR1 and CDR2: LNHDA, SQIVND (reference sequence). The receptor comes from a girl between 10 and 17 years old in good health and CMV-seropositive. The sample comprised PBMCs. The V gene is TRBV19, the J gene TRBJ1-1, with 8 bases matching TRBD1. This chain's CDR3 is CASSIGAGGVSMNTEAFF. CDR3 sequence (DNA): TGTGCCAGTAGTATCGGAGCAGGGGGCGTATCGATGAACACTGAAGCTTTCTTT.